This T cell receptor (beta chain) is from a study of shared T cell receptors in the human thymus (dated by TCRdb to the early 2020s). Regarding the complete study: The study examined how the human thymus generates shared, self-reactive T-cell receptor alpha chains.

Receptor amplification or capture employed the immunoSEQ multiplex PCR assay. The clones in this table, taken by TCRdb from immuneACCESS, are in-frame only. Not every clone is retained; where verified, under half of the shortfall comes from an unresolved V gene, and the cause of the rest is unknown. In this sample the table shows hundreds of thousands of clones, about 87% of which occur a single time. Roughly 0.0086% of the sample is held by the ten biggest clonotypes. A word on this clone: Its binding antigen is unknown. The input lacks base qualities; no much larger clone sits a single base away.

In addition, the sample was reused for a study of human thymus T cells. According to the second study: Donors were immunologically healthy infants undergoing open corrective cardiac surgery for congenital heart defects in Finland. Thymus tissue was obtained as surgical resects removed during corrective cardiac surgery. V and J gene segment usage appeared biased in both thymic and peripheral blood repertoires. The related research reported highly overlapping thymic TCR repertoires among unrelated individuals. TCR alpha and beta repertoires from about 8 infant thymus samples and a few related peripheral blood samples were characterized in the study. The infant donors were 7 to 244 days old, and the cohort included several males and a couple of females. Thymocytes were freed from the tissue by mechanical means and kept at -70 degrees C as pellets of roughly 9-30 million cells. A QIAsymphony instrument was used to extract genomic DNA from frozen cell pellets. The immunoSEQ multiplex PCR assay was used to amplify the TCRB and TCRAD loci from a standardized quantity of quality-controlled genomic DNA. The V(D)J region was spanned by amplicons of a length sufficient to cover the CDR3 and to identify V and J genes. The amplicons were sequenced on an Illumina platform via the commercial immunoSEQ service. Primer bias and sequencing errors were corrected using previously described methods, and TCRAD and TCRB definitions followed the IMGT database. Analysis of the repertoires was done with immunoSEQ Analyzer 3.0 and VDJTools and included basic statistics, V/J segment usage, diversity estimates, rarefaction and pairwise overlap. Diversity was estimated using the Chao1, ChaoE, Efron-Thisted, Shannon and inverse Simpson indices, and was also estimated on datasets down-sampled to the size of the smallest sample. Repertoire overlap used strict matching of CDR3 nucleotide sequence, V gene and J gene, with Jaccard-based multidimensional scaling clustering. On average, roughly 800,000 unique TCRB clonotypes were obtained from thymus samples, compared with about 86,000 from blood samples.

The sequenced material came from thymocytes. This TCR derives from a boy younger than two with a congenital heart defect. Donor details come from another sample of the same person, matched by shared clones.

The CDR3 protein is CASSRDSNLYGYTF. The DNA reads as follows: TGTGCCAGCAGCCGGGACTCAAACCTGTATGGCTACACCTTC. Recombination joined TRBV5-6 with TRBJ1-2, and TRBD1 may be the D gene, going by 5 matching bases. The CDR3 starts with the cysteine, ends with the phenylalanine, and has 14 residues. Of the read, only the CDR3 DNA is kept; its 42 bases are in frame from base 1. CDR1 and CDR2, per the germline V gene, are SGHDT and YYEEEE. Trimming at the junction amounts to 4 bases on V and 5 bases on J, and the germline ends lie 15 bases apart.